This TCR beta chain derives from a study of radiation and T cells in renal cell carcinoma. Overall study context: Nephrectomy followed 15 Gy stereotactic body radiation by 4 weeks.

This clone was seen only once. The CDR3 loop spans 17 amino acids. From germline, CDR1 is KGHSH and CDR2 LQKENI. V gave up 0 bases and J gave up 5 bases, with 17 bases separating them. The assay was immunoSEQ multiplex PCR, and TCRdb's table has in-frame clones only and misses some. Altogether about 88,000 clones are present, approximately 86% being singletons, with the ten largest covering 7% to 9%. Sample time point: baseline pretreatment blood. Documented treatment: 15 Gy SBRT to primary tumor, nephrectomy 4 weeks later. The receptor was isolated from a man aged 45-60 years with renal cell carcinoma. Sequencing used blood, obtained from a patient whose treatment included radiotherapy and nephrectomy. This chain connects TRBV18 to TRBJ2-1, with D tentatively TRBD2 (7 bases). In DNA, the CDR3 is TGTGCCAGCTCACCACCCCTAGGGGGGGGGAGAGACAATGAGCAGTTCTTC. This gives the protein CASSPPLGGGRDNEQFF.